This TCR beta chain was captured by sequencing in a study of T cell responses to AZD1222 COVID-19 vaccine. Libraries were prepared by immunoSEQ multiplex PCR; TCRdb keeps only in-frame clonotypes and omits some of them. The sample shows approximately 90,000 clones, 80% to 90% of them seen only once. This CDR3 contains 12 residues. V lost 1 base and J lost 7, with 9 bases in between. Germline V gives CDR1 SGHDT, CDR2 YYEEEE. The chain has TRBV5-6 and TRBJ2-7, with no clear D. Material: peripheral blood, obtained on day 0 of AZD1222 vaccination. This receptor was taken from an adult in good health. In DNA form, the CDR3 reads TGTGCCAGCAGCTTGACAGCGTGGGAGCAGTACTTC. Translated, it gives CASSLTAWEQYF.